The 8 T cell receptor beta chains below all came from one sample that was sequenced in a study of T cell responses to AZD1222 COVID-19 vaccine. Produced via immunoSEQ multiplex PCR; TCRdb's table is partial and in-frame only. The data show around 140,000 clones, approximately 90% seen once. The specimen comprised peripheral blood, sampled on day 0 of AZD1222 vaccination. The receptors derive from an adult in good health.

V is TRBV6-5 and J is TRBJ2-3; D is possibly TRBD1 (6 bases). Trimming left V 8 bases short and J 6 bases short, with 21 bases between. The CDR3 is 15 residues long. Germline CDR1 reads MNHEY; CDR2 reads SVGAGI. The CDR3 DNA reads TGTGCCAGCCCCCCCCCTATCCCGGACAGCGATACGCAGTATTTT. Translation: CASPPPIPDSDTQYF.

The rearrangement uses TRBV24-1 and TRBJ2-1; D may correspond to TRBD1 or TRBD2 (7 bases each). The V gene lost 3 bases and the J gene lost 7 bases, with 18 bases spanning the gap. Germline loops: CDR1 KGHDR, CDR2 SFDVKD. The length of the CDR3 is 16 residues. The CDR3 region is CATSDRQGGNLNEQFF. CDR3 bases: TGTGCCACCAGTGATCGACAGGGAGGGAATCTGAATGAGCAGTTCTTC.

The chain carries TRBV5-4 and TRBJ1-3; D not certain. This CDR3 contains 14 residues. V gave up 0 bases and J gave up 2 bases, with 6 bases separating them. Germline lookup yields CDR1 SGHNT and CDR2 YYREEE (reference sequence). CDR3: CASSLVGAGNTIYF. The CDR3 DNA is TGTGCCAGCAGCTTGGTCGGGGCTGGAAACACCATATATTTT.

The V gene is TRBV7-6, the J gene TRBJ2-5; 10 bases match TRBD1. The junction had 6 bases not matched to a gene; V was cut back by 8 bases and J by 3 bases. CDR1 and CDR2 (germline): SGHVS, FNYEAQ. This CDR3 has 14 residues. The CDR3 sequence: CASRRGQGKETQYF. CDR3 sequence (DNA): TGTGCCAGCCGTCGGGGACAGGGGAAAGAGACCCAGTACTTC.

CDR3 DNA: TGTGCCACCAGTGATCATGGACTAGCGGGAGGGTTGTACCAAGAGACCCAGTACTTC. This encodes CATSDHGLAGGLYQETQYF. The genes are TRBV24-1 and TRBJ2-5; 15 bases map to TRBD2. The CDR3 has 19 residues. Germline V gene sequence: CDR1 KGHDR, CDR2 SFDVKD. The V and J ends lost 3 bases and 0 bases, in that order; junction bases with no gene match: 7.

The gene calls are TRBV3-1 (or the pseudogene TRBV3-2) and TRBJ2-7; 9 nucleotides match TRBD2. Germline CDR1 and CDR2: LGHDT and YNNKEL (reference sequence). Unmatched junction bases numbered 5, after V lost 2 bases and J lost 0 bases. The CDR3 spans 16 residues. CDR3 DNA: TGTGCCAGCAGCCAAATCGGGACTAGCAGCTCCTACGAGCAGTACTTC. Translated: CASSQIGTSSSYEQYF.

The chain is built from TRBV9 and TRBJ2-7, with 9 bases fitting TRBD1. The CDR3 runs to 13 residues. V lost 6 bases, J lost 3 bases, and 4 bases stayed unmatched. CDR1 and CDR2 from the germline V gene are SGDLS and YYNGEE. This CDR3 is CASTGQGGYEQYF. The CDR3 DNA sequence: TGTGCCAGCACGGGACAGGGAGGCTACGAGCAGTACTTC.

J is TRBJ2-2 and V is TRBV7-2; TRBD2 matches 13 bases. The CDR3 loop spans 17 amino acids. Per the germline V gene, CDR1 is SGHTA and CDR2 is FQGNSA. J was trimmed by 5 bases and V by 5 bases; bases with no gene match: 8. CDR3 residues: CASSPRTSGSFTGELFF. CDR3 sequence (DNA): TGTGCCAGCAGCCCCCGGACTAGCGGGAGTTTTACCGGGGAGCTGTTTTTT.